The 15 T cell receptor beta chains listed next were all sequenced from one sample in a study of T cells in women clearing cervical HPV infection. The assay was immunoSEQ multiplex PCR, and TCRdb's table has in-frame clones only and misses some. This listing includes some 23,000 clones. The sequencing input was blood buffy coat. The receptors were gathered from a woman between 18 and 69 years old with a cervical HPV16 infection that either progressed to CIN3+ or cleared (not recorded which).

Turning to this clone: The DNA ends 3 residues before the CDR3 does, and the rest of the CDR3 is filled in from the germline J gene. The chain is built from TRBV29-1 and TRBJ1-5, with 9 positions matching TRBD1. The V and J ends lost 8 bases and 4 bases, in that order; junction bases with no gene match: 6. The CDR3 is 13 amino acids. CDR1 and CDR2 from the germline V gene are SQVTM and ANQGSEA. The part of the CDR3 DNA that was read is TGCAGCATTAAGACAGGGGGTAATCAGCCC. This encodes CSIKTGGNQP. The whole CDR3 reads CSIKTGGNQPQHF. Complete variable domain (other parts from reference TRBV29-1 and TRBJ1-5): SAVISQKPSRDICQRGTSLTIQCQVDSQVTMMFWYRQQPGQSLTLIATANQGSEATYESGFVIDKFPISRPNLTFSTLTVSNMSPEDSSIYLCSIKTGGNQPQHFGDGTRLSIL.

The DNA read from the CDR3 is TGCAGCGTTATAAATTCGGACACCACCGGGGAG. Its protein is CSVINSDTTGE. The whole CDR3 protein is CSVINSDTTGELFF. The rearrangement uses TRBV29-1 and TRBJ2-2; D might be TRBD1 (5 bases). The read halts 3 residues ahead of the CDR3 end, with the missing end drawn from the germline J gene. V lost 5 bases and J lost 4, with 14 bases in between. Germline assignment: CDR1 SQVTM and CDR2 ANQGSEA. The CDR3 spans 14 residues.

Comments on this clone: The sequence runs out 3 residues before the end of the CDR3; the remainder is reconstructed from the germline J gene. J is TRBJ1-1 and V is TRBV2, with 11 bases aligning to TRBD1. The CDR3 consists of 14 residues. The germline V gene has CDR1 SNHLY and CDR2 FYNNEI. The CDR3 is CASRPDRGLVGAFF. Partial CDR3 DNA: TGTGCCAGCAGGCCGGACAGGGGGCTCGTGGGA.

On this clone: The read comes to an end 3 residues before the CDR3 does, leaving the germline J gene to fill in the end. The V call is TRBV5-6, the J call TRBJ1-2, with unresolved D. There are 12 residues in the CDR3. Deletions cut 3 bases from V and 2 bases from J, with 5 bases between. Germline-derived CDR1 and CDR2 are SGHDT and YYEEEE. The CDR3 sequence: CASSSQNYGYTF. The sequenced CDR3 bases are TGTGCCAGCAGCTCACAAAACTATGGC.

On this clone itself: The DNA ends 3 residues before the CDR3 does, and the rest of the CDR3 is filled in from the germline J gene. This rearrangement joins TRBV5-1 to TRBJ2-5; the match to TRBD2 covers 7 bases. Germline V CDR1 and CDR2: SGHRS, YFSETQ. J was trimmed by 2 bases and V by 2 bases; bases with no gene match: 9. This CDR3 region has 16 residues. The sequenced CDR3 bases are TGCGCCAGCAGCTTTTCAGCGGGGATACTTCAAGAGACC. Residues: CASSFSAGILQET. The entire CDR3 is CASSFSAGILQETQYF. Filled out from reference TRBV5-1 and TRBJ2-5, the complete variable domain reads KAGVTQTPRYLIKTRGQQVTLSCSPISGHRSVSWYQQTPGQGLQFLFEYFSETQRNKGNFPGRFSGRQFSNSRSEMNVSTLELGDSALYLCASSFSAGILQETQYFGPGTRLLVL.

With respect to this clone: Coverage ceases 3 residues before the CDR3 finishes, and the germline J gene fills in the end. This rearrangement joins TRBV5-1 to TRBJ2-2; possibly TRBD1 or TRBD2 for D (5 bases each). CDR3 length equals 14 residues. The V and J ends lost 4 bases and 6 bases respectively, with 13 bases between them. Per the germline V gene, CDR1 is SGHRS and CDR2 is YFSETQ. Partial CDR3 DNA: TGCGCCAGCAGCCCCCGAGGGGATCCCGGGGAG. It codes for CASSPRGDPGE. The complete CDR3 protein is CASSPRGDPGELFF.

Here the CDR3 reads CASRTPGMAYEQYF. The DNA read from the CDR3 is TGTGCCAGCAGGACCCCAGGGATGGCCTACGAG. V is TRBV11-2 and J is TRBJ2-7; a possible D gene is TRBD1 (5 bases). The read halts 3 residues ahead of the CDR3 end, with the missing end drawn from the germline J gene. CDR1 is SGHAT, CDR2 FQNNGV, per germline. The CDR3 length is 14 residues. Deletions cut 6 bases from V and 2 bases from J, with 14 bases between.

As concerns this clone: The read ends 3 residues before the CDR3 terminus; that terminus is restored from the germline J gene. V and J are TRBV11-2 and TRBJ1-4; D uncertain. This CDR3 contains 15 residues. CDR1 and CDR2 from the germline V gene are SGHAT and FQNNGV. Trimming took 2 bases from V and 0 from J, leaving 7 bases between them. This CDR3 reads CASSLRGTTNEKLFF. CDR3 DNA, as far as it was read: TGTGCCAGCAGCTTACGGGGAACAACTAATGAAAAA. Filled out from reference TRBV11-2 and TRBJ1-4, the complete variable domain reads EAGVAQSPRYKIIEKRQSVAFWCNPISGHATLYWYQQILGQGPKLLIQFQNNGVVDDSQLPKDRFSAERLKGVDSTLKIQPAKLEDSAVYLCASSLRGTTNEKLFFGSGTQLSVL.

About this clone itself: The CDR3 goes on 3 residues after the read ends, and that part is filled in from the germline J gene. The V call is TRBV5-1, the J call TRBJ2-7; D is perhaps TRBD2 (6 bases). CDR1 and CDR2 from the germline V gene are SGHRS and YFSETQ. The CDR3 loop spans 13 amino acids. V dropped 2 bases and J dropped 3 bases, with 9 bases sitting between them. CDR3 sequence: CASSFLGGYEQYF. Incomplete CDR3 DNA: TGCGCCAGCAGCTTCCTGGGGGGCTACGAG.

Partial CDR3 DNA: TGCAGTGCTAGACCCACCGGGGGGGTTTACCGGGGGGAGACG. Translation: CSARPTGGVYRGET. The complete CDR3 protein is CSARPTGGVYRGETQYF. The V gene is TRBV20-1, the J gene TRBJ2-3; 8 nucleotides align to TRBD2. The CDR3 end falls 3 residues outside the read, so it is completed with the germline J gene. CDR3 length: 17 residues. The germline gives CDR1 DFQATT, CDR2 SNEGSKA (reference sequence).

A note on this clone: The missing CDR3 end, 3 residues past where the read stops, is filled in from the germline J gene. The chain has TRBV5-6 and TRBJ1-6; the D gene is possibly TRBD1 (5 bases). CDR3 length equals 13 residues. Trimming shortened V by 3 bases and J by 10 bases, and 11 bases separated the two germline ends. The V gene's germline CDR1 is SGHDT and CDR2 YYEEEE. The sequenced CDR3 bases are TGTGCCAGCAGCTCGACGGGGGACTCACCC. It codes for CASSSTGDSP. The complete CDR3 reads CASSSTGDSPLHF.

Notes on this clone: The CDR3 end falls 3 residues outside the read, so it is completed with the germline J gene. V and J are TRBV7-6 and TRBJ2-2; TRBD2 matches at 9 bases. Germline V gene lookup returns CDR1 SGHVS and CDR2 FNYEAQ. V was clipped by 5 bases and J by 4 bases; unmatched bases: 8. There are 16 residues in the CDR3. Partial CDR3 DNA: TGTGCCAGCAGCGGGTGGACTAGCGCCAGCACCGGGGAG. Its translation: CASSGWTSASTGE. The whole CDR3 sequence is CASSGWTSASTGELFF.

As to this clone: Germline is not matched at one junction end, which may reflect a read error. Read data end 3 residues before the CDR3 end; the end is taken from the germline J gene. This sample also contains other DNA sequences that code for the same CDR3. This chain connects TRBV18 to TRBJ1-3, with 8 bases that match TRBD1. The CDR3 has 14 residues. The germline V gene encodes CDR1 KGHSH and CDR2 LQKENI. CDR3 bases read: TGTGCCAGCTCACCGCTCGGACAGGGAAACACA. It translates to CASSPLGQGNT. The entire CDR3 protein reads CASSPLGQGNTIYF.

As for this clone: The read is 3 residues too short to cover the CDR3 end, so that end is filled in from the germline J gene. The same CDR3 arises from other DNA sequences in this sample as well. The V call is TRBV7-2, the J call TRBJ2-3, with a weak D call TRBD2 (7 bases). The CDR3 covers 15 residues. Germline V CDR1 and CDR2: SGHTA, FQGNSA. The CDR3 sequence is CASSLGAGAGETQYF. The sequenced part of the CDR3 DNA is TGTGCCAGCAGCTTAGGGGCGGGGGCTGGGGAGACG.

To note about this clone: Sequencing ends 3 residues short of the CDR3 end; the germline J gene provides the rest. The rearrangement links TRBV29-1 to TRBJ2-6; TRBD1 or TRBD2 may be the D gene (6 bases each). Germline assignment: CDR1 SQVTM and CDR2 ANQGSEA. V lost 4 bases, J lost 3 bases, and 16 bases lay in between. The CDR3 consists of 16 residues. CDR3 DNA, as far as it was read: TGCAGCGTTGGAGGCAGGGGAGGATATGGGGCCAACGTC. It codes for CSVGGRGGYGANV. From start to end, the CDR3 is CSVGGRGGYGANVLTF.